This T cell receptor (beta chain) derives from a study of OX40 agonist ivuxolimab in advanced cancers. Turning to the overall study: Ivuxolimab, which targeted the costimulatory receptor OX40 (CD134), was an agonistic, fully human IgG2 monoclonal antibody. Intravenous ivuxolimab was administered to patients every 2 weeks at six dose levels: 0.01, 0.1, 0.3, 1.5, 3 and 10 mg/kg. Of the approximately 50 dose-escalation patients, hepatocellular carcinoma was present in some 19, melanoma in around 15, renal cell carcinoma in 9 and head and neck cancer in 9. A male proportion of roughly 80% and a mean age of approximately 55 years, ranging from roughly 23 to 79, were recorded for the dose-escalation cohort. Prior anti-PD-1, anti-PD-L1 or anti-CTLA-4 therapy was permitted, and checkpoint inhibitors had been received by roughly 42% of dose-escalation patients. Three dose-escalation patients achieved partial responses, one with hepatocellular carcinoma and two with cutaneous melanoma. Peripheral TCRbeta sequencing was intended to test whether TCR sequence diversity was altered and clonal T-cell expansion was caused by ivuxolimab. The paper covers the monotherapy dose-escalation part of the phase I ivuxolimab trial, which included N ≈ 50 patients.

Points on this clone: Which antigen it targets is not known. The sample holds no much larger clone one base away, and base qualities are not on file.

The CDR3 covers 16 residues, taking in both the cysteine and the phenylalanine. Just CDR3 DNA is preserved here, 48 bases in frame from base 1. For sequencing of the TCRbeta CDR3 region, genomic DNA was extracted from the sorted cells. The immunoSEQ Assay was used for sequencing of TCRbeta CDR3 regions. TCRdb retrieved this table from immuneACCESS and kept in-frame rearrangements only. Not all clones are present; in checked studies, unresolved V genes account for under half, and no reason is known for the remainder. The sample table holds 39,000 or so clones, of which roughly 90% were seen once. The ten largest clonotypes hold 22% of the sample. Findings and caveats that apply to the study as a whole: Partial responders in the 0.1-3.0 mg/kg groups had among the lowest normalized peripheral clonal expansion, especially among CD8+ T cells. Low levels of normalized T-cell clonal expansion were also seen in some patients who did not respond. At doses from 0.1 to 3.0 mg/kg, clonal expansion was seen in both CD4+ and CD8+ blood T cells between baseline and week 6. On average, CD8+ T cells showed more expanded clones than CD4+ T cells after ivuxolimab. Antigen specificity was not determined for the clonally expanded peripheral T cells.

The trial excluded patients who had a history of autoimmune disease or were on systemic immunosuppression. Peripheral blood for TCR sequencing was collected from all dose cohorts at baseline, on cycle 4 day 1, and on cycle 7 day 1. Samples were obtained from an open-label, multicenter, first-in-human phase I dose-escalation trial of ivuxolimab. The trial enrolled adults with locally advanced or metastatic head and neck squamous cell, hepatocellular, melanoma or renal cell carcinoma. CD4+ and CD8+ T cells were sorted separately from peripheral blood before TCR sequencing. The sequence came from an adult with an advanced solid tumor such as melanoma, head and neck, liver or kidney cancer. Recombination connected TRBV21-1 to TRBJ2-4; the D segment call TRBD1 is taken from the table without a DNA check. TRBV21-1 is listed as a pseudogene. The sequencing used CD4+ or CD8+ T cells sorted from blood, collected in a trial of the OX40 agonist ivuxolimab. The nucleotide sequence is TGTGCCAGCAGCAATTTTCTGGGGAATGTTCGTCCAAGGGGGTACTTC. The translation is CASSNFLGNVRPRGYF.